The 19 T cell receptor beta chains listed next were all sequenced from one sample in a study of T cell clonotyping in hematopoietic cell transplantation. The data were produced by immunoSEQ multiplex PCR, yet TCRdb's version contains in-frame clones alone and is incomplete. The table lists 17,000 or so clones, roughly nine tenths of them singletons. Sequenced sample: peripheral blood mononuclear cells. The receptors were sampled from a man aged 50 to 59 in good health. Some clones in this sample may be carry-over from other donors' samples.

The gene calls are TRBV29-1 and TRBJ2-3; D is perhaps TRBD2 (6 bases). This CDR3 spans 13 amino acids. Per the germline V gene, CDR1 is SQVTM and CDR2 is ANQGSEA. The V gene lost 3 bases and the J gene lost 3 bases, with 10 bases spanning the gap. This chain's CDR3 is CSVDEAGTDTQYF. CDR3 nucleotides: TGCAGCGTTGATGAGGCGGGGACAGATACGCAGTATTTT.

The J gene is TRBJ2-7, the V gene TRBV28; 9 nucleotides line up with TRBD2. The CDR3 is 17 amino acids. Germline V gene lookup returns CDR1 MDHEN and CDR2 SYDVKM. With 6 bases clipped from V and 2 bases from J, the junction kept 14 bases outside the gene matches. CDR3 in amino acids: CASSKPGLAISAYEQYF. CDR3 DNA sequence: TGTGCCAGCAGCAAACCGGGACTAGCTATCTCCGCCTACGAGCAGTACTTC.

This clone was found once. The rearrangement uses TRBV6-5 and TRBJ2-5; D possibly corresponds to TRBD2 (7 bases). This CDR3 comprises 14 residues. Trimming took off 2 bases at V and 3 bases at J, with 10 bases between the two ends. Germline V gene data show CDR1 as MNHEY and CDR2 as SVGAGI. CDR3 sequence (DNA): TGTGCCAGCAGTTACGGGGGGGCGGAAGAGACCCAGTACTTC. Translating gives CASSYGGAEETQYF.

The chain couples TRBV4-3 to TRBJ1-2; TRBD1 aligns across 7 bases. Trimming removed 4 bases from V and 4 bases from J; junction bases left unmatched: 9. This CDR3 is 15 amino acids long. Germline CDR1 and CDR2: LGHNA and YSLEER. The CDR3 loop reads CASSPARDRFYGYTF. Written as DNA, the CDR3 is TGCGCCAGCAGCCCAGCCCGGGACAGATTCTATGGCTACACCTTC.

The V gene is TRBV30, the J gene TRBJ2-2; D is ambiguous. The germline CDR1 and CDR2 sequences are GTSNPN and SVGIG (reference sequence). V dropped 5 bases and J dropped 6 bases, with 10 bases sitting between them. The CDR3 sequence is 12 residues long. In nucleotides, the CDR3 is TGTGCCTGGGGCAGGCGAGCCGGGGAGCTGTTTTTT. It translates to CAWGRRAGELFF.

The chain links TRBV7-3 to TRBJ2-3; D unresolved. Germline V gene data show CDR1 as SGHTA and CDR2 as FQGTGA. The CDR3 length is 14 residues. V lost 3 bases, J lost 4 bases, and 11 bases lay in between. Here the CDR3 reads CASSFEGIADTQYF. The CDR3 bases are TGTGCCAGCAGCTTTGAAGGGATCGCAGATACGCAGTATTTT.

This chain joins TRBV19 and TRBJ1-5, with D perhaps TRBD1 (6 bases). This CDR3 has 15 residues. V was trimmed by 2 bases and J by 4 bases, leaving 12 bases between them. Germline values: CDR1 LNHDA, CDR2 SQIVND (reference sequence). This CDR3 is CASSIRRGDNQPQHF. The DNA for the CDR3 is TGTGCCAGTAGTATACGGAGGGGGGATAATCAGCCCCAGCATTTT.

The rearrangement joins TRBV6-5 to TRBJ2-6; D possibly corresponds to TRBD2 (6 bases). Trimming shortened V by 10 bases and J by 4 bases, and 17 bases separated the two germline ends. Germline CDR1 is MNHEY and CDR2 is SVGAGI. The CDR3 is 15 amino acids. The CDR3 spells CATYRARGGANVLTF. The DNA of the CDR3 is TGTGCCACCTACCGGGCGCGGGGCGGGGCCAACGTCCTGACTTTC.

V gene TRBV6-1 combines with J gene TRBJ1-2, with D possibly matching TRBD1 (5 bases). Trimming took off 4 bases at V and 4 bases at J, with 10 bases between the two ends. This CDR3 region has 13 residues. CDR1 and CDR2 (germline): MNHNS, SASEGT. The CDR3 DNA reads TGTGCCAGCAGTGCACAGGAACGCTATGGCTACACCTTC. Its translation is CASSAQERYGYTF.

This sequence joins TRBV9 and TRBJ1-2; tentatively, D is TRBD1 (5 bases). Germline V gene data show CDR1 as SGDLS and CDR2 as YYNGEE. The V and J ends lost 3 bases and 0 bases respectively, with 18 bases between them. This CDR3 is 17 amino acids long. This CDR3 is CASSGGFRPGTNYGYTF. Written as DNA, the CDR3 is TGTGCCAGCAGCGGGGGGTTCCGCCCTGGAACTAACTATGGCTACACCTTC.

V and J are TRBV7-2 and TRBJ1-3, with D perhaps TRBD1 (6 bases). The CDR3 has 13 residues. Germline-derived CDR1 and CDR2 are SGHTA and FQGNSA. The ends were cut back, 11 bases at V and 4 bases at J, with 15 bases in the middle. The CDR3 loop reads CAGTTGSGNTIYF. CDR3 nucleotide sequence: TGTGCCGGGACGACAGGATCCGGAAACACCATATATTTT.

The CDR3 DNA reads as TGTGCCAGCAGCGTGGGGACGGGGGGGCACGAGCAGTACTTC. Its protein product is CASSVGTGGHEQYF. The rearrangement uses TRBV9 and TRBJ2-7; TRBD2 matches at 8 bases. The V gene's germline CDR1 is SGDLS and CDR2 YYNGEE. Losses at the gene ends were 2 bases for V and 5 bases for J; bases not matched to a gene: 6. This CDR3 is 14 amino acids long. Full variable domain (outside the CDR3, taken from reference TRBV9 and TRBJ2-7): DSGVTQTPKHLITATGQRVTLRCSPRSGDLSVYWYQQSLDQGLQFLIQYYNGEERAKGNILERFSAQQFPDLHSELNLSSLELGDSALYFCASSVGTGGHEQYFGPGTRLTVT.

The chain couples TRBV25-1 to TRBJ1-2, with 7 bases that match TRBD1. Trimming at V came to 3 bases and at J to 4 bases, leaving 8 bases not matched to a gene. Germline V gives CDR1 MGHDK, CDR2 SYGVNS. The CDR3 contains 15 residues. CDR3: CASSDGRGRTYGYTF. Here the CDR3 DNA reads TGTGCCAGCAGTGACGGAAGGGGGCGCACCTATGGCTACACCTTC.

The chain combines TRBV4-2 with TRBJ1-2; D unresolved. Germline loops: CDR1 LGHNA, CDR2 YNFKEQ. V was cut by 1 base and J by 4 bases, with 10 bases left in between. CDR3 length: 14 residues. DNA of the CDR3: TGTGCCAGCAGCCAAGGGGGTTCGTCCTATGGCTACACCTTC. As protein: CASSQGGSSYGYTF.

This rearrangement joins TRBV14 to TRBJ2-5; 7 bases map to TRBD2. The length of the CDR3 is 16 residues. Looked up from germline, CDR1 is SGHDN and CDR2 is FVKESK. Trimming cost V 0 bases and J 1 base; bases outside gene matches: 5. In DNA, the CDR3 is TGTGCCAGCAGCCAAGATTGGGGGACTATCCAAGAGACCCAGTACTTC. It is translated as CASSQDWGTIQETQYF.

The gene calls are TRBV4-2 and TRBJ1-1; TRBD1 agrees at 7 bases. The CDR3 consists of 17 residues. CDR1 is LGHNA, CDR2 YNFKEQ, per germline. The trim removed 0 bases at V and 2 bases at J, leaving 9 bases unmatched. CDR3 nucleotide sequence: TGTGCCAGCAGCCAAGATGGGACAGCGTCGGGTAACACTGAAGCTTTCTTT. Encoded protein: CASSQDGTASGNTEAFF.

The gene calls are TRBV28 and TRBJ1-5, with TRBD1 matching over 7 bases. J lost 7 bases, V lost 1 base, and 16 bases had no gene match. The V gene's germline CDR1 is MDHEN and CDR2 SYDVKM. The CDR3 contains 18 residues. In DNA form, the CDR3 reads TGTGCCAGCAGTTTATCCAGGGGGTTAGGAGAATTATCGCAGCCCCAGCATTTT. Amino acids: CASSLSRGLGELSQPQHF.

By its share, this clone is large (0.1 to 1%). CDR3 bases: TGTGCCACCAGCAGAGATAAGGGGACGGACTATGGCTACACCTTC. This translates into CATSRDKGTDYGYTF. The gene calls are TRBV15 and TRBJ1-2; the D gene is possibly TRBD1 (5 bases). The CDR3 spans 15 residues. Trimming cost V 0 bases and J 3 bases, with 11 bases left between them. Germline loops: CDR1 LNHNV, CDR2 YYDKDF (reference sequence).

This chain uses TRBV6-5 with TRBJ2-7; TRBD1 matches 11 bases. Germline CDR1 MNHEY, CDR2 SVGAGI. CDR3 length: 13 amino acids. The trim removed 9 bases at V and 3 bases at J, leaving 4 bases unmatched. CDR3 region: CASRTGGFYEQYF. For the CDR3, the DNA is TGTGCCAGTAGGACAGGGGGCTTCTACGAGCAGTACTTC.